A selection of T cell receptor beta chains follows, all from one sample in a study of T cell responses to AZD1222 COVID-19 vaccine. The repertoire was sequenced with immunoSEQ multiplex PCR; TCRdb's copy has only in-frame clones and lacks some. The sample lists 110,000 to 150,000 clones; 92% were seen once. The sequenced sample was peripheral blood, obtained on day 0 of AZD1222 vaccination. Receptors were obtained from an adult in good health. Both conserved end residues are part of each CDR3. The D gene is left open where the match is weak. Not all rows give a size; the values are once, few, many and, for expanded clones, a class.

TRBJ1-3 | TRBV30 | NA | NA | CAWSSGANGNTIYF | TGTGCCTGGAGTTCCGGGGCTAATGGAAACACCATATATTTT
TRBJ2-2 | TRBV9 | NA | NA | CASSLGGGPTGELFF | TGTGCCAGCAGCCTAGGGGGAGGCCCCACCGGGGAGCTGTTTTTT
TRBJ2-7 | TRBV7-9 | NA | TRBD2 | CASSPPGGYEQYF | TGTGCCAGCAGCCCTCCGGGGGGATACGAGCAGTACTTC
TRBJ1-5 | TRBV15 | once | NA | CATSRDRHSNQPQHF | TGTGCCACCAGCAGAGACCGACACAGCAATCAGCCCCAGCATTTT
TRBJ2-7 | TRBV4-3 | NA | NA | CASSQDTGPRSYEQYF | TGCGCCAGCAGCCAAGATACGGGACCCAGATCCTACGAGCAGTACTTC
TRBJ2-1 | TRBV18 | NA | TRBD2 | CASSPPSSGRAYWSNEQFF | TGTGCCAGCTCACCACCGTCGAGCGGGAGGGCCTATTGGTCCAATGAGCAGTTCTTC
TRBJ1-2 | TRBV5-1 | NA | NA | CASSLGDDYGYTF | TGCGCCAGCAGCTTGGGCGACGACTATGGCTACACCTTC
TRBJ1-2 | TRBV5-1 | NA | TRBD1 | CASKSTGVNYGYTF | TGCGCCAGCAAGTCGACAGGGGTCAACTATGGCTACACCTTC
TRBJ2-7 | TRBV5-1 | NA | NA | CASSVERSSYEQYF | TGCGCCAGCAGCGTAGAGAGGAGCTCCTACGAGCAGTACTTC
TRBJ1-2 | TRBV10-2 | NA | TRBD1 | CASSGTGRDGYTF | TGCGCCAGCAGCGGGACAGGGCGGGATGGCTACACCTTC
TRBJ2-7 | TRBV5-4 | few | TRBD1 | CASSRTGHSLFGYEQYF | TGTGCCAGCAGCCGGACAGGGCACAGCCTCTTCGGCTACGAGCAGTACTTC
TRBJ2-1 | TRBV27 | NA | TRBD1 | CASSLPGWHRYQGDEQFF | TGTGCCAGCAGTTTACCTGGATGGCACCGATACCAGGGGGATGAGCAGTTCTTC
TRBJ1-5 | TRBV2 | NA | TRBD1 | CASQDRDSQPQHF | TGTGCCAGCCAAGACAGGGACTCTCAGCCCCAGCATTTT
TRBJ1-1 | TRBV9 | NA | NA | CASSVSPRAMNTEAFF | TGTGCCAGCAGCGTGAGCCCCAGGGCCATGAACACTGAAGCTTTCTTT
TRBJ2-7 | TRBV19 | NA | TRBD1 | CASSISGTGAYEQYF | TGTGCCAGTAGTATCTCCGGGACAGGGGCCTACGAGCAGTACTTC
TRBJ2-1 | TRBV6-4 | NA | NA | CASSASYNNEQFF | TGTGCCAGCAGTGCTTCTTACAACAATGAGCAGTTCTTC
TRBJ2-5 | TRBV29-1 | NA | NA | CSVDEGGETQYF | TGCAGCGTTGATGAGGGTGGAGAGACCCAGTACTTC
TRBJ2-1 | TRBV20-1 | NA | NA | CSASNQRMYNEQFF | TGCAGTGCTAGTAACCAGCGCATGTACAATGAGCAGTTCTTC
TRBJ2-5 | TRBV7-6 | NA | TRBD2 | CASSPGTSGTNRQTQYF | TGTGCCAGCAGCCCTGGGACTAGCGGGACGAATCGGCAGACCCAGTACTTC
TRBJ2-7 | TRBV12-3/TRBV12-4 | NA | TRBD2 | CASRPSGRGEQYF | TGTGCCAGCAGGCCTAGCGGGAGAGGCGAGCAGTACTTC
TRBJ2-1 | TRBV14 | NA | TRBD1 | CASSPTRPGGQVTYNEQFF | TGTGCCAGCAGCCCAACCAGACCCGGGGGACAGGTTACCTACAATGAGCAGTTCTTC
TRBJ1-1 | TRBV19 | NA | NA | CASSIGIQGNTEAFF | TGTGCCAGTAGTATAGGGATCCAGGGGAACACTGAAGCTTTCTTT
TRBJ2-7 | TRBV7-9 | NA | TRBD2 | CASSLPPWVAGVGFGYF | TGTGCCAGCAGCTTACCCCCATGGGTTGCGGGAGTAGGATTTGGGTACTTC
TRBJ2-3 | TRBV7-8 | NA | NA | CASSLEGGSTDTQYF | TGTGCCAGCAGCTTAGAAGGCGGGAGCACAGATACGCAGTATTTT
TRBJ2-5 | TRBV7-6 | NA | TRBD2 | CASSLGAGRGRETQYF | TGTGCCAGCAGCTTAGGTGCCGGGAGGGGTAGAGAGACCCAGTACTTC
TRBJ2-2 | TRBV19 | NA | NA | CASSTGNTGELFF | TGTGCCAGCTCGACGGGGAACACCGGGGAGCTGTTTTTT
TRBJ2-3 | TRBV7-2 | NA | NA | CASSLRDTQYF | TGTGCCAGCAGTCTCAGGGATACGCAGTATTTT
TRBJ1-5 | TRBV19 | NA | NA | CASSRGGGGDNQPQHF | TGTGCCAGTAGTAGAGGAGGCGGAGGAGACAATCAGCCCCAGCATTTT
TRBJ1-3 | TRBV28 | NA | NA | CASSLGTRGNTIYF | TGTGCCAGCAGTCTCGGGACACGCGGAAACACCATATATTTT
TRBJ2-1 | TRBV5-1 | NA | NA | CASRTNYEQFF | TGCGCCAGCAGGACTAACTATGAGCAGTTCTTC
TRBJ2-2 | TRBV7-2 | few | NA | CASSFRGPPGELFF | TGTGCCAGCAGCTTTCGGGGACCTCCCGGGGAGCTGTTTTTT
TRBJ1-1 | TRBV6-1 | NA | NA | CASSELTGTSEAFF | TGTGCCAGCAGTGAATTGACCGGGACATCTGAAGCTTTCTTT
TRBJ2-1 | TRBV6-5 | NA | NA | CASNNLNEQFF | TGTGCCAGCAACAATTTAAATGAGCAGTTCTTC
TRBJ2-1 | TRBV19 | NA | NA | CASSTRINEQFF | TGTGCCAGTAGTACCAGAATCAATGAGCAGTTCTTC
TRBJ2-1 | TRBV12-3/TRBV12-4 | NA | NA | CASSRRGANEQFF | TGTGCCAGCAGCCGCCGCGGGGCCAATGAGCAGTTCTTC
TRBJ1-1 | TRBV20-1 | NA | TRBD1 | CSARSGGEAFF | TGCAGTGCTAGGTCAGGGGGTGAAGCTTTCTTT
TRBJ1-1 | TRBV19 | NA | NA | CASSIHKGKSPEAFF | TGTGCCAGTAGTATTCATAAGGGAAAGAGCCCTGAAGCTTTCTTT
TRBJ1-1 | TRBV9 | NA | NA | CASSVVGLNTEAFF | TGTGCCAGCAGCGTAGTGGGCTTGAACACTGAAGCTTTCTTT
TRBJ2-1 | TRBV19 | NA | NA | CASRREDEQFF | TGTGCCAGCAGGAGGGAGGATGAGCAGTTCTTC
TRBJ2-3 | TRBV19 | NA | TRBD2 | CARPGTSGRKGGTDTQYF | TGTGCCCGCCCCGGGACTAGCGGGAGAAAAGGGGGCACAGATACGCAGTATTTT
TRBJ2-3 | TRBV19 | NA | NA | CASSIDRTSSSTDTQYF | TGTGCCAGTAGTATAGACCGCACTAGCAGCTCCACAGATACGCAGTATTTT
TRBJ1-2 | TRBV11-3 | NA | TRBD1 | CASSLSGQGDGYTF | TGTGCCAGCAGCTTATCGGGACAGGGTGACGGCTACACCTTC